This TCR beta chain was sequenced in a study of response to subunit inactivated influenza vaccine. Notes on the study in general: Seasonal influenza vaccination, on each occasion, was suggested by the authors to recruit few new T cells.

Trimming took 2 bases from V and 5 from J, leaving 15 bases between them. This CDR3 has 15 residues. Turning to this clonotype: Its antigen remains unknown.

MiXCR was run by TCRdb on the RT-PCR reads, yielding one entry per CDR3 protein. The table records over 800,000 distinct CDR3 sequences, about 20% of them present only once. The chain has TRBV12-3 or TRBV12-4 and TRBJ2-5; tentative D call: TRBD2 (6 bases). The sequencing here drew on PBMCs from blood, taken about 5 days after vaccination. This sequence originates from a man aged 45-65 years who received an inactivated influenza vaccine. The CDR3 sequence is CASSLSRLVVETQYF. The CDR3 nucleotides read TGTGCCAGCAGTTTATCCCGACTAGTCGTTGAGACCCAGTACTTC.